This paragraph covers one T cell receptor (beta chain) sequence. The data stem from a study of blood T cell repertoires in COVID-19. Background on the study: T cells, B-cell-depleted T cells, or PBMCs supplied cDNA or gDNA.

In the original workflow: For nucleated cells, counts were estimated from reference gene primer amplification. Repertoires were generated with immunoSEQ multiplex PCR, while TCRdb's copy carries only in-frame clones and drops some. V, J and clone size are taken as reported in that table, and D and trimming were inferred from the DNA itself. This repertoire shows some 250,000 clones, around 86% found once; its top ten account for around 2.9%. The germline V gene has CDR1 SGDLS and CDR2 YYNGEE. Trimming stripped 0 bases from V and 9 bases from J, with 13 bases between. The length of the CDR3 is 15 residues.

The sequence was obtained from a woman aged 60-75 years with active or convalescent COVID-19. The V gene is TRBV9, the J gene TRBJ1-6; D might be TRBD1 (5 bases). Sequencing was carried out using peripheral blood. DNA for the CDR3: TGTGCCAGCAGCGTAGAGGGCAGGGCCGGTTCACCCCTCCACTTT. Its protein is CASSVEGRAGSPLHF.